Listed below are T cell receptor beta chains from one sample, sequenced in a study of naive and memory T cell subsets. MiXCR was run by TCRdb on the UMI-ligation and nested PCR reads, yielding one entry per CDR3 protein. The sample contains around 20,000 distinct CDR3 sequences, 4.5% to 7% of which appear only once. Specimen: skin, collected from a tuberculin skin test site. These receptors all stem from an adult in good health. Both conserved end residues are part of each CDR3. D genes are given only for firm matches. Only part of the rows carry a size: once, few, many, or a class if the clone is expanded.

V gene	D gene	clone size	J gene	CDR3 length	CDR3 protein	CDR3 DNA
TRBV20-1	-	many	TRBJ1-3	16	CSARDSVRGTGNTIYF	TGCAGTGCTAGAGATTCCGTCCGGGGCACTGGAAACACCATATATTTT
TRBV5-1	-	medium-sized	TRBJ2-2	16	CASSLVAGANTGELFF	TGCGCCAGCAGCTTGGTCGCAGGGGCGAACACCGGGGAGCTGTTTTTT
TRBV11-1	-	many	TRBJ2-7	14	CASSFERDSYEQYF	TGTGCCAGCAGCTTCGAACGGGACTCCTACGAGCAGTACTTC
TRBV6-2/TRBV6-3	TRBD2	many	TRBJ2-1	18	CASSYSASGSPTNNEQFF	TGTGCCAGCAGTTACTCGGCTAGCGGGAGCCCGACGAACAATGAGCAGTTCTTC
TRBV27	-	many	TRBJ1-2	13	CASTLSAGGGYTF	TGTGCCAGCACCCTCTCCGCTGGGGGGGGCTACACCTTC
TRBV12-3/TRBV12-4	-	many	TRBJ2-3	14	CASSSGPGTDTQYF	TGTGCCAGCAGTTCTGGACCCGGCACAGATACGCAGTATTTT
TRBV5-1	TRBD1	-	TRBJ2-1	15	CASSLESGGFDEQFF	TGCGCCAGCAGCTTGGAGTCAGGGGGTTTCGATGAGCAGTTCTTC
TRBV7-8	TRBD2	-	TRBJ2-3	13	CASRLGGADTQYF	TGTGCCAGCAGGCTCGGGGGGGCAGATACGCAGTATTTT
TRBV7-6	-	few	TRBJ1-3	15	CASSLAGAGGNTIYF	TGTGCCAGCAGCTTGGCCGGGGCAGGTGGAAACACCATATATTTT
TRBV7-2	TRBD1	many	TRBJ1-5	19	CASSKKGPRQGVMSQPQHF	TGTGCCAGCAGCAAAAAAGGCCCGAGACAGGGGGTAATGAGTCAGCCCCAGCATTTT
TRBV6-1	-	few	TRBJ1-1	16	CASSDPPGKRNTEAFF	TGTGCCAGCAGTGACCCGCCGGGGAAACGGAACACTGAAGCTTTCTTT
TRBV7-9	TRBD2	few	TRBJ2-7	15	CASSSLSGASYEQYF	TGTGCCAGCAGCTCCCTTAGCGGGGCCAGCTACGAGCAGTACTTC
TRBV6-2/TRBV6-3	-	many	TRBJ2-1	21	CASKTVGTHRNLAVSYNEQFF	TGTGCCAGCAAGACCGTCGGTACGCATCGTAATCTAGCAGTCTCCTACAATGAGCAGTTCTTC
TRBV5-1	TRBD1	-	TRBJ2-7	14	CASSPGTGDYEQYF	TGCGCCAGCAGCCCCGGGACAGGAGACTACGAGCAGTACTTC
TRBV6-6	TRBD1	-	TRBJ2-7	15	CASSRGTGGSYEQYF	TGTGCCAGCAGTCGGGGGACAGGGGGCTCATACGAGCAGTACTTC
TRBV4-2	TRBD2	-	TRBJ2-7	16	CASSREGSGSSYEQYF	TGTGCCAGCAGCCGAGAGGGGAGCGGGAGCTCCTACGAGCAGTACTTC
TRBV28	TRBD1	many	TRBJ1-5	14	CASRVTGGSQPQHF	TGTGCCAGCAGAGTGACAGGGGGCAGTCAGCCCCAGCATTTT
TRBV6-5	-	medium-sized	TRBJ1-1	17	CASSYSSRKGGNTEAFF	TGTGCCAGCAGTTATTCCTCCCGAAAGGGGGGGAACACTGAAGCTTTCTTT
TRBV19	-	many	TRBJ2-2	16	CASSTPQGSNTGELFF	TGTGCCAGTTCCACCCCCCAGGGGTCGAACACCGGGGAGCTGTTTTTT
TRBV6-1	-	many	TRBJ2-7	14	CASSTGIGGYEQYF	TGTGCCAGCAGTACAGGGATTGGGGGCTACGAGCAGTACTTC
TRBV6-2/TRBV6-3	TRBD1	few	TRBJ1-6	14	CASRDTGGSSPLHF	TGTGCCAGCAGAGATACAGGGGGCTCTTCACCCCTCCACTTT
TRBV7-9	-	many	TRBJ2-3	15	CASSEHGGGADTQYF	TGTGCCAGCAGCGAACACGGGGGCGGCGCAGATACGCAGTATTTT
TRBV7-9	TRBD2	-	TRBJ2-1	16	CASSSGGGLSYNEQFF	TGTGCCAGCAGCTCCGGCGGGGGTTTGAGCTACAATGAGCAGTTCTTC
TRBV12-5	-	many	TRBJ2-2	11	CASGSSGELFF	TGTGCTAGTGGTTCCAGCGGGGAGCTGTTTTTT
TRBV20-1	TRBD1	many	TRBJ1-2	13	CSAVQGTRHSYTF	TGCAGTGCTGTACAGGGGACCCGTCATAGCTACACCTTC
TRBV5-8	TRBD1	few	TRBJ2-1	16	CASSLVGDRGLSEQFF	TGTGCCAGCAGCTTGGTAGGGGACAGGGGGCTAAGTGAGCAGTTCTTC
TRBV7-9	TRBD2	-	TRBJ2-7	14	CASSPSGNNYEQYF	TGTGCCAGCAGCCCTAGCGGGAATAACTACGAGCAGTACTTC
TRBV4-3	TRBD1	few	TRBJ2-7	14	CASSQGDRAGEQYF	TGCGCCAGCAGCCAAGGTGACAGGGCCGGCGAGCAGTACTTC
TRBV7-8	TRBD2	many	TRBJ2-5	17	CASSPGLAGGIGETQYF	TGTGCCAGCAGCCCCGGACTAGCGGGAGGCATTGGAGAGACCCAGTACTTC
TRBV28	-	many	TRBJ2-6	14	CASSNTLGANVLTF	TGTGCCAGCAGTAACACACTTGGGGCCAACGTCCTGACTTTC
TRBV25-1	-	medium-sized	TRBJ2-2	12	CATELGSGELFF	TGTGCCACCGAACTAGGATCCGGGGAGCTGTTTTTT
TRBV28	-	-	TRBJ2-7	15	CASSPKGRVSYEQYF	TGTGCCAGCAGCCCTAAGGGACGGGTAAGCTACGAGCAGTACTTC
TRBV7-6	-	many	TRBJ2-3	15	CASSLGGLTKDTQYF	TGTGCCAGCAGCTTAGGTGGACTAACTAAGGATACGCAGTATTTT
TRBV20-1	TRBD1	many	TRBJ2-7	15	CSASPGTGVGSEQYF	TGCAGTGCTAGCCCCGGGACAGGGGTAGGGTCCGAGCAGTACTTC
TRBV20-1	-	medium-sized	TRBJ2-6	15	CSASFSGSGANVLTF	TGCAGTGCTAGCTTTTCAGGGTCGGGGGCCAACGTCCTGACTTTC
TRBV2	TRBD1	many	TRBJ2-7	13	CASSVDRDSEEYF	TGTGCCAGCAGTGTAGACCGGGACAGCGAGGAGTACTTC
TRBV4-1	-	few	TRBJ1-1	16	CASSQVGGTWNTEAFF	TGCGCCAGCAGCCAAGTAGGGGGGACCTGGAACACTGAAGCTTTCTTT
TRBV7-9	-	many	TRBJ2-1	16	CASSPRAAHSYNEQFF	TGTGCCAGCAGCCCGCGAGCGGCCCACTCCTACAATGAGCAGTTCTTC
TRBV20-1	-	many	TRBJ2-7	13	CSARDRTDYEQYF	TGCAGTGCTAGAGATCGGACTGACTACGAGCAGTACTTC
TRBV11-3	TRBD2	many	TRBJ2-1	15	CASSLASGRYNEQFF	TGTGCCAGCAGCTTAGCAAGCGGGAGATACAATGAGCAGTTCTTC